Each of the 17 T cell receptor beta chains below was sequenced from the same sample in a study of T cell repertoires in cytomegalovirus infection. TCRdb re-called the reads through MiXCR, storing one row per CDR3 protein. The repertoire holds 700,000 to 900,000 distinct CDR3 sequences, with about 27% as singletons. No cognate antigen is known for these TCRs. Sequencing used cultured CD8+ T cells from PBMCs, obtained from culture after CMV antigen stimulation. The receptors come from a human donor in good health (CMV status not recorded). Some clones in this sample may be carry-over from other donors' samples.

CDR3 sequence reads: CASSIFVNQPQHF. Written as DNA, the CDR3 is TGTGCCAGTAGTATTTTCGTAAATCAGCCCCAGCATTTT. This rearrangement joins TRBV19 to TRBJ1-5, with unresolved D. CDR1 LNHDA and CDR2 SQIVND come from the germline V gene (reference sequence). Deletions cut 3 bases from V and 4 bases from J, with 7 bases between. CDR3 length: 13 residues.

The genes are TRBV20-1 and TRBJ1-2; 7 positions agree with TRBD1. From germline, CDR1 is DFQATT and CDR2 SNEGSKA (reference sequence). J gave up 2 bases and V 0 bases, and 6 bases lay outside the gene matches. This CDR3 has 15 amino acids. CDR3 coding DNA: TGCAGTGCTAGAGATACAGGGGAAAAGAACTATGGCTACACCTTC. It encodes CSARDTGEKNYGYTF.

CDR3 sequence reads: CASSYQAGLAGGFSYNEQFF. CDR3 nucleotides: TGTGCCAGCAGTTACCAGGCAGGGCTAGCGGGGGGGTTCTCCTACAATGAGCAGTTCTTC. This sequence joins TRBV6-5 and TRBJ2-1, with 12 positions matching TRBD2. CDR3 length: 20 amino acids. Germline-derived CDR1 and CDR2 are MNHEY and SVGAGI. V shed 2 bases and J 0 bases; nucleotides not matched to a gene: 11.

The CDR3, as DNA: TGCGCCAGCAGCCTAAGGGACAGGGGGTTTGAGCAGTACTTC. Translating gives CASSLRDRGFEQYF. The chain employs TRBV4-1 and TRBJ2-7; 11 bases align to TRBD1. Germline V lookup: CDR1 MGHRA, CDR2 YSYEKL. The CDR3 loop spans 14 amino acids. The ends lost 4 bases at V and 7 bases at J; junction bases unmatched: 6.

This clonotype was picked up many times. The chain combines TRBV7-2 with TRBJ2-1; 10 bases align to TRBD1. The CDR3 extends over 16 amino acids. Germline trimming cut 4 bases from V and 0 bases from J; bases unmatched to any gene: 3. The germline gives CDR1 SGHTA, CDR2 FQGNSA. Here the CDR3 reads CASSSRQGASYNEQFF. The DNA of the CDR3 is TGTGCCAGCAGCTCAAGACAGGGGGCCTCCTACAATGAGCAGTTCTTC.

The J gene is TRBJ2-7, the V gene TRBV12-3 or TRBV12-4; D may be TRBD1 (6 bases). Deletions cut 7 bases from V and 2 bases from J, with 18 bases between. The CDR3 is 15 amino acids. The CDR3 here is CASTTGTQGTYEQYF. Here the CDR3 DNA reads TGTGCCAGCACCACCGGGACACAAGGGACCTACGAGCAGTACTTC.

This chain's CDR3 is CASSERGALKPQETQYF. The CDR3 nucleotides read TGCGCCAGCAGTGAGCGGGGGGCCCTCAAGCCCCAAGAGACCCAGTACTTC. This sequence joins TRBV10-1 and TRBJ2-5, with D perhaps TRBD2 (7 bases). The ends were cut back, 2 bases at V and 1 base at J, with 17 bases in the middle. Germline lookup yields CDR1 WNHNN and CDR2 SYGVQD (reference sequence). This CDR3 region has 17 residues.

J is TRBJ2-4 and V is TRBV27, with D perhaps TRBD2 (7 bases). Per the germline V gene, CDR1 is MNHEY and CDR2 is SMNVEV (reference sequence). CDR3 length equals 14 residues. Trimming shortened V by 3 bases and J by 6 bases, and 12 bases separated the two germline ends. The CDR3: CASSLSGGLNIQYF. The CDR3 DNA reads TGTGCCAGCAGTTTGTCGGGGGGCCTAAACATTCAGTACTTC.

The chain links TRBV4-1 to TRBJ2-1; 10 bases match TRBD1. V dropped 4 bases and J dropped 5; count of bases not matched to a gene: 11. The V gene's germline CDR1 is MGHRA and CDR2 YSYEKL. This CDR3 comprises 17 residues. The CDR3 spells CASSRPLTGTGDNEQFF. For the CDR3, the DNA is TGCGCCAGCAGCCGCCCACTGACCGGGACAGGGGACAATGAGCAGTTCTTC.

The rearrangement uses TRBV29-1 and TRBJ1-4; 7 bases line up with TRBD1. CDR1 SQVTM and CDR2 ANQGSEA come from the germline V gene. CDR3 length: 15 residues. V lost 0 bases to trimming and J lost 8 bases; unmatched junction nucleotides: 9. The DNA for the CDR3 is TGCAGCGTTGAAGATCAGGGACAGCCCGGAGAAAAACTGTTTTTT. Residues: CSVEDQGQPGEKLFF.

CDR3 region: CASSLDGFNEQYV. Written as DNA, the CDR3 is TGTGCCAGCAGTTTAGACGGCTTCAACGAGCAGTACGTC. The chain joins TRBV28 to TRBJ2-7, with D unresolved. This CDR3 spans 13 amino acids. Trimming shortened V by 2 bases and J by 5 bases, and 10 bases separated the two germline ends. Germline V gives CDR1 MDHEN, CDR2 SYDVKM.

This clonotype was counted a few times. The J gene is TRBJ1-4, the V gene TRBV28; D uncertain. This CDR3 comprises 13 residues. The germline V and J ends were trimmed by 3 bases and 6 bases, with 8 bases remaining between them. CDR1 is MDHEN and CDR2 is SYDVKM in the germline V gene. CDR3 region: CASSFRNDEKLFF. As DNA, the CDR3 is TGTGCCAGCAGTTTCAGGAATGATGAAAAACTGTTTTTT. Supplemented by reference TRBV28 and TRBJ1-4, the full variable domain reads DVKVTQSSRYLVKRTGEKVFLECVQDMDHENMFWYRQDPGLGLRLIYFSYDVKMKEKGDIPEGYSVSREKKERFSLILESASTNQTSMYLCASSFRNDEKLFFGSGTQLSVL.

With respect to this clonotype: This may stem from a read error, because a much larger clone lies one nucleotide away. The chain has TRBV7-2 and TRBJ2-5; no clear D. The CDR3 loop spans 15 amino acids. V shed 0 bases and J shed 2 bases, with 10 bases lying between them. Germline lookup yields CDR1 SGHTA and CDR2 FQGNSA. CDR3 loop: CASSLAPVEQETQYF. CDR3 nucleotide sequence: TGTGCCAGCAGCTTAGCCCCGGTAGAACAAGAGACCCAGTACTTC.

There are many counts of this clonotype. J is TRBJ2-1 and V is TRBV7-8; TRBD2 agrees at 9 bases. The junction had 8 bases not matched to a gene; V was cut back by 0 bases and J by 8 bases. Per germline, CDR1 SGHVS and CDR2 FQNEAQ. The CDR3 has 16 residues. CDR3 sequence reads: CASSLAGAGGLHEQFF. The CDR3 DNA reads TGTGCCAGCAGCTTAGCAGGCGCGGGGGGGCTCCATGAGCAGTTCTTC.

The V gene is TRBV6-5, the J gene TRBJ1-1; 9 bases match TRBD1. The CDR3 is 14 amino acids. V gave up 1 base and J gave up 8 bases; unmatched junction bases: 5. Germline V gives CDR1 MNHEY, CDR2 SVGAGI. CDR3 sequence reads: CASSYFLGTGEAFF. The CDR3 DNA follows: TGTGCCAGCAGTTACTTCCTCGGGACAGGGGAAGCTTTCTTT.

The chain employs TRBV6-1 and TRBJ1-5, with a weak D call TRBD1 (6 bases). This CDR3 is built from 13 residues. CDR1 is MNHNS, CDR2 SASEGT, per germline. Trimming cost V 3 bases and J 11 bases, with 14 bases left between them. The CDR3 region is CASSDYGQGTQHF. In nucleotides, the CDR3 is TGTGCCAGCAGTGATTACGGGCAGGGGACCCAGCATTTT.

This clonotype was seen a single time. CDR3 DNA: TGTGCCAGCTCCTTCAGGGTTGGCGAGCAGTACTTC. Its translation: CASSFRVGEQYF. The chain joins TRBV27 to TRBJ2-7; possibly TRBD1 for D (5 bases). The V and J ends lost 8 bases and 6 bases respectively, with 14 bases between them. The length of the CDR3 is 12 residues. Germline CDR1 and CDR2: MNHEY and SMNVEV (reference sequence).